This T cell receptor (beta chain) emerged from a study of OX40 agonist ivuxolimab in advanced cancers. This table comes from immunoSEQ multiplex PCR, and its TCRdb copy is limited to in-frame clones, with some not included. The sample includes about 38,000 clones, around 85% of them seen just once. Study observations and caveats: Normalized T-cell clonal expansion was also low in a subset of nonresponders.

This clone was seen a single time. Its antigen is not known. This sequence was found in an adult with an advanced solid tumor such as melanoma, head and neck, liver or kidney cancer. The sample here was CD4+ or CD8+ T cells sorted from blood, taken in a trial of the OX40 agonist ivuxolimab.

The CDR3 spells CATSRALTDTQYF. DNA for the CDR3: TGTGCCACCAGCAGAGCCCTCACAGATACGCAGTATTTT. The chain combines TRBV15 with TRBJ2-3; no reliable D call. The CDR3 totals 13 residues. Trimming removed 1 base from V and 2 bases from J, with 4 bases in between. Germline V gene sequence: CDR1 LNHNV, CDR2 YYDKDF (reference sequence).